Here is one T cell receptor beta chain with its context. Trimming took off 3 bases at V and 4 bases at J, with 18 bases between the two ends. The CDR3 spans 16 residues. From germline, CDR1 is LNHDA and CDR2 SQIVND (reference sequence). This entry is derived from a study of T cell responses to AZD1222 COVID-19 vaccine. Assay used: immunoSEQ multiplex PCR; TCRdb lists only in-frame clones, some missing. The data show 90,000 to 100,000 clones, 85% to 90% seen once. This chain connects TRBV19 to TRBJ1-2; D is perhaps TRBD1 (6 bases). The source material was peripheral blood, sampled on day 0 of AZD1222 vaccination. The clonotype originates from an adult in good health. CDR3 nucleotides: TGTGCCAGTAGTATTAGGGTCGGGGGGCTCCTCTATGGCTACACCTTC. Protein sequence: CASSIRVGGLLYGYTF.